This TCR beta chain was captured by sequencing in a study of molecular identifiers for immune sequencing clone quantification. One entry per CDR3 protein results from TCRdb running MiXCR on the PCR reads. The table lists some 590,000 distinct CDR3 sequences, around 25% of them singletons, with 0.75% to 0.8% in the top ten. This clonotype was counted only a few times. Germline CDR1 reads MNHNY; CDR2 reads SVGAGI (reference sequence). The CDR3 consists of 12 residues. V was trimmed by 5 bases and J by 7 bases, leaving 9 bases between them. This TCR derives from a human donor in good health. Some libraries in this study had Jurkat cell RNA spiked in. The rearrangement uses TRBV6-6 and TRBJ1-5; D is unresolved. Sequencing was carried out using naive CD8+ T cells from blood, with Jurkat cell RNA spiked in. Documented subset: FACS-sorted CD8+CD4-CCR7+CD45RA+ naive T cells. The CDR3 DNA follows: TGTGCCAGCAGTACCCTAGAACAGCCCCAGCATTTT. This encodes CASSTLEQPQHF.